This TCR beta chain was captured by sequencing in a study of T cell responses to AZD1222 COVID-19 vaccine. Findings and limits, study-wide: CD4 TCRs associated with vaccination spanned spike, dominating at 160-218 and 743-854. Nearly half of the spike-specific TCRs reportedly recognize variant regions that carry no mutations. Donors in the cohort were predominantly white British and more often female, and clonal diversity was possibly underestimated.

The CDR3 loop spans 17 amino acids. CDR1 and CDR2 (germline): MGHRA, YSYEKL. Trimming shortened V by 0 bases and J by 6 bases, and 18 bases separated the two germline ends. With respect to this clone: No antigen is known for it.

Timing groups of about 4 and about 12 weeks for second doses were pooled. Only in-frame clones appear in the TCRdb table, and some are missing; sequencing was by immunoSEQ multiplex PCR. The sample holds approximately 100,000 clones, roughly 85% seen once. The source of this sequence is an adult who received the AZD1222 COVID-19 vaccine. The material sequenced was peripheral blood, taken 28 days after the second AZD1222 dose. This chain connects TRBV4-1 to TRBJ2-1, with TRBD2 as a possible D gene (6 bases). The CDR3 sequence is CASSQELNTPEGNEQFF. The CDR3 coding sequence is TGCGCCAGCAGCCAAGAATTAAACACCCCGGAGGGCAATGAGCAGTTCTTC.